The rows below give T cell receptor beta chains drawn from one sample of a study of Graves' ophthalmopathy and Graves' hyperthyroidism. One entry per CDR3 protein results from TCRdb running MiXCR on the multiplex PCR reads. The sample has almost 750,000 distinct CDR3 sequences, 40% seen once. The sequencing input was peripheral blood. Source of these receptors: an adult man with Graves' ophthalmopathy. The conserved cysteine and the conserved F or W are not part of the CDR3 here. The size of a clone is reported for some rows only, either as once, few or many, or as a class for expanded clones.

cdr3_aa	cdr3_length	j_call	v_call	clone_size
ASSLVPQDTYEQY	13	TRBJ2-7	TRBV11-2	NA
ASSPPMRGDGETQY	14	TRBJ2-5	TRBV7-3	NA
ASSVSGTGSREQY	13	TRBJ2-7	TRBV10-3	few
ASSPLSRDRGLG	12	TRBJ2-5	TRBV2	many
SAPDSSYEQY	10	TRBJ2-7	TRBV20-1	many
SATIGEKLF	9	TRBJ1-4	TRBV20-1	many
ASSQSRRGGANVLT	14	TRBJ2-6	TRBV7-9	NA
ARDHPVQETQY	11	TRBJ2-5	TRBV10-3	NA
ASSAAVYQPQH	11	TRBJ1-5	TRBV25-1	few
AISGEETQY	9	TRBJ2-5	TRBV10-3	many
ASCLAGQETQY	11	TRBJ2-5	TRBV5-8	NA
ASSDGDRVT	9	TRBJ1-2	TRBV10-2	many
ASSQVPQGPYGYT	13	TRBJ1-2	TRBV9	few
ATSGQPYGYT	10	TRBJ1-2	TRBV15	NA
ASSTAGSDYEQY	12	TRBJ2-7	TRBV6-6	few
SAERGGSQETQY	12	TRBJ2-5	TRBV20-1	NA